Listed here are 3 T cell receptor beta chains from one sample, sequenced in a study of blood T cell repertoires in COVID-19. Sequencing was performed with immunoSEQ multiplex PCR; in TCRdb, only in-frame clones are kept and a portion is missing. Of 150,000 or so clones in the sample, 81% were seen once. Specimen: peripheral blood. The receptors stem from a man in his fifties or sixties with active or convalescent COVID-19.

The CDR3 nucleotides read TGTGCCAGCAGCGCGGACAGCCTTCCTATGAACACTGAAGCTTTCTTT. Translation gives CASSADSLPMNTEAFF. The V and J genes are TRBV9 and TRBJ1-1, with D possibly being TRBD1 (6 bases). CDR3 size: 16 residues. The germline CDR1 and CDR2 sequences are SGDLS and YYNGEE. The V end lost 3 bases, the J end lost 0 bases, and 15 bases lay between the germline ends. The entire variable domain, with the rest obtained from reference TRBV9 and TRBJ1-1, is as follows: DSGVTQTPKHLITATGQRVTLRCSPRSGDLSVYWYQQSLDQGLQFLIQYYNGEERAKGNILERFSAQQFPDLHSELNLSSLELGDSALYFCASSADSLPMNTEAFFGQGTRLTVV.

The chain links TRBV5-6 to TRBJ1-5; D gene unclear. Per germline, CDR1 SGHDT and CDR2 YYEEEE. V was shortened by 3 bases and J by 0 bases, with 7 bases between the two germline ends. The CDR3 is 14 residues long. The CDR3 DNA follows: TGTGCCAGCAGCTCAGTATATAGCAATCAGCCCCAGCATTTT. Its protein is CASSSVYSNQPQHF.

As for this clone: Other nucleotide sequences in the sample specify the same CDR3. The chain couples TRBV7-9 to TRBJ2-3, with 16 positions matching TRBD2. The CDR3 is 17 amino acids. The V gene end was trimmed by 5 bases and the J gene end by 6 bases; junction bases not matched to a gene: 8. Germline CDR1 is SEHNR and CDR2 is FQNEAQ (reference sequence). CDR3 sequence reads: CASSPGLAGGPGDTQYF. The CDR3 DNA reads TGTGCCAGCAGCCCGGGACTAGCGGGGGGGCCTGGGGATACGCAGTATTTT.